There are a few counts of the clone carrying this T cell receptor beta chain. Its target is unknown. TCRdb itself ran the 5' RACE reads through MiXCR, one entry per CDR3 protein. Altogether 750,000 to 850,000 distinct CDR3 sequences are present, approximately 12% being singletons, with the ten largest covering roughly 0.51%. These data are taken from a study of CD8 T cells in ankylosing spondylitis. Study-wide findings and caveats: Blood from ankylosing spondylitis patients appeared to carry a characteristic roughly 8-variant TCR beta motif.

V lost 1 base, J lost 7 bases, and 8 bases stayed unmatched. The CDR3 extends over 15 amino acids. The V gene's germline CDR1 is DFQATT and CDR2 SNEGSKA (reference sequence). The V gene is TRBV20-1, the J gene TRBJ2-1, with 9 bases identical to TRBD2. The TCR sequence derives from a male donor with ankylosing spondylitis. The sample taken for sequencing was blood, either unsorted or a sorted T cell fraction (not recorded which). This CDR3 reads CSARAALAGTNEQFF. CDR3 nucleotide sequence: TGCAGTGCTAGAGCGGCCCTAGCGGGAACAAATGAGCAGTTCTTC.